This TCR beta chain stems from a study of shared clonotypes between healthy human individuals. As for the study in general: CD4 naive and memory got three plates each, CD8 naive two, CD8 memory one.

The assay used deep level. Sequencing used immunoSEQ multiplex PCR; TCRdb keeps in-frame clones, though not all of them. This sample has around 2.1 million clones; approximately 96% occur once, and the top ten carry 0.1% to 0.15%. This clone was recorded once. Its specificity is unknown. Its ends do not fully match the called genes, so a read error is possible. The CDR3 runs to 15 residues. The germline gives CDR1 SGHTA, CDR2 FQGNSA. Whole-study results and caveats: What rarefaction showed was incomplete sorted-subset sequencing despite large depth. The study found lower generation probabilities in non-shared clonotypes than in those shared by all four donors.

The chain combines TRBV7-2 with TRBJ1-4, with D perhaps matching TRBD1 (5 bases). What was sequenced was naive CD4+ T cells sorted from blood. Subset noted: CD45RA+ positively selected. The sequence came from a man in his late teens or twenties in good health. The CDR3, as DNA: TGTGCCAGCACCTTATCCGGGGCAATTAATGAAAAACTGTTTTTT. Protein: CASTLSGAINEKLFF.